This TCR beta chain stems from a study of blood T cell repertoires in COVID-19. Study in general: The United States, Italy and Spain were the sources of the acute and convalescent COVID-19 samples. T cells, B-cell-depleted T cells, or PBMCs supplied cDNA or gDNA.

J gave up 4 bases and V 4 bases, and 4 bases lay outside the gene matches. The CDR3 covers 14 residues. Germline V gives CDR1 MNHEY, CDR2 SVGAGI. In the authors' methods: Amplification with reference gene primers provided the estimates of nucleated cell counts. Data came from immunoSEQ multiplex PCR; TCRdb stores just in-frame clones and leaves some out. That table furnishes V, J and clone size, whereas the DNA furnished D and trimming. Found here are just over 650,000 clones, approximately 90% of them singletons; the top ten hold approximately 0.3%. The sequence derives from a woman aged 18-35 years with acute or convalescent COVID-19. Sequencing was done on a sample of peripheral blood. The chain joins TRBV6-5 to TRBJ2-1; 7 bases are shared with TRBD1. Here the CDR3 reads CASSLRQGYNEQFF. CDR3 bases: TGTGCCAGCAGTTTGCGACAGGGTTACAATGAGCAGTTCTTC.